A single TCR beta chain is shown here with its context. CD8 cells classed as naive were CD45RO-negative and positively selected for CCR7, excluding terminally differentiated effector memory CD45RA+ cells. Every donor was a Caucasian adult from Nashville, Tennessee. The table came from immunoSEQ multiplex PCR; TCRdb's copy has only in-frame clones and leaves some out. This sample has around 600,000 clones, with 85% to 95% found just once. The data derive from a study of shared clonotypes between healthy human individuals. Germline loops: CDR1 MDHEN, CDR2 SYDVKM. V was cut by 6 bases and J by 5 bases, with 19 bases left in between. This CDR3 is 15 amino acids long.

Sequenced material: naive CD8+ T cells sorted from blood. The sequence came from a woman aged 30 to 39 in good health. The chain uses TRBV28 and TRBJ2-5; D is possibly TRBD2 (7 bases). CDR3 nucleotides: TGTGCCAGCAGCCTAGGGGGGGGAACGGGCGAGACCCAGTACTTC. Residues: CASSLGGGTGETQYF.